This TCR beta chain was profiled in a study of patients with pleural tuberculosis. This clonotype is classed as medium-sized. Trimming shortened V by 0 bases and J by 0 bases, and 16 bases separated the two germline ends. This CDR3 is built from 18 residues. Germline CDR1 and CDR2: MNHNY and SVGAGI (reference sequence). MiXCR was run by TCRdb on the reads, yielding one entry per CDR3 protein. This sample has 25,000 to 30,000 distinct CDR3 sequences; 18% occur once, and the top ten carry approximately 3.7%. This receptor was obtained from a human donor with pleural tuberculosis. The chain has TRBV6-6 and TRBJ2-3; TRBD2 might be the D (6 bases). The sequenced sample consisted of peripheral blood. CDR3 protein: CASSYSTSGGPSTDTQYF. The DNA for the CDR3 is TGTGCCAGCAGTTACTCGACTAGTGGCGGGCCCAGCACAGATACGCAGTATTTT.